This TCR beta chain originates from a study of blood T cell repertoires in COVID-19. The V and J ends lost 2 bases and 4 bases, in that order; junction bases with no gene match: 4. Germline V gene sequence: CDR1 SGHNT, CDR2 YYREEE (reference sequence). The CDR3 is made up of 14 amino acids. Sequencing was performed with immunoSEQ multiplex PCR; in TCRdb, only in-frame clones are kept and a portion is missing. The data show approximately 460,000 clones, roughly 89% seen once. Sequencing was performed on peripheral blood. V usage is TRBV5-4 and J usage is TRBJ2-3; TRBD2 agrees at 7 bases. The source is a man between 18 and 35 years old with COVID-19, enrolled during active disease. The CDR3 DNA follows: TGTGCCAGCAGCTTCGGACTAGGTTCAGATACGCAGTATTTT. The encoded protein is CASSFGLGSDTQYF. Looking up the rest from reference TRBV5-4 and TRBJ2-3 gives the full variable domain: ETGVTQSPTHLIKTRGQQVTLRCSSQSGHNTVSWYQQALGQGPQFIFQYYREEENGRGNFPPRFSGLQFPNYSSELNVNALELDDSALYLCASSFGLGSDTQYFGPGTRLTVL.